These 11 T cell receptor beta chains were sequenced from one sample in a study of T cells in Graves' hyperthyroidism and ophthalmopathy. Amplification of TCR beta CDR3 regions was performed using RNA transcripts as template. The TCR CDR3 first-round RT-PCR relied on the HTBI primer set. MiXCR, run by TCRdb on the multiplex PCR reads, gives a single entry per CDR3 protein. The sample consists of about 210,000 distinct CDR3 sequences, 17% of them appearing once. Sequencing was carried out using blood. The receptors derive from a man aged 45-65 years with Graves' hyperthyroidism.

This clonotype came up many times. This chain joins TRBV28 and TRBJ2-7, with TRBD2 identical over 13 bases. CDR1 MDHEN and CDR2 SYDVKM come from the germline V gene. CDR3 length: 18 amino acids. The junction had 12 bases not matched to a gene; V was cut back by 6 bases and J by 1 base. This CDR3 is CASSFSPWTSGGSYEQYF. The DNA of the CDR3 is TGTGCCAGCAGCTTCTCACCGTGGACTAGCGGGGGTTCCTACGAGCAGTACTTC.

This clonotype was seen many times. The chain couples TRBV10-3 to TRBJ2-5; 8 positions agree with TRBD1. The germline gives CDR1 ENHRY, CDR2 SYGVKD. This CDR3 contains 16 residues. V lost 5 bases and J lost 5; bases outside the gene matches: 13. The CDR3 loop is CAISTSEQGGLETQYF. In nucleotides, the CDR3 is TGTGCCATCAGTACCTCGGAACAGGGGGGTTTGGAGACCCAGTACTTC.

In its sample, this clonotype was seen many times. The chain is built from TRBV3-1 and TRBJ2-3; D might be TRBD2 (5 bases). CDR1 is LGHDT, CDR2 YNNKEL, per germline (reference sequence). Trimming took off 6 bases at V and 2 bases at J, with 15 bases between the two ends. This CDR3 is 15 amino acids long. The CDR3: CASSPTRDSTDTQYF. The CDR3 coding sequence is TGTGCCAGCAGTCCCACCCGGGATTCCACAGATACGCAGTATTTT.

V is TRBV28 and J is TRBJ2-7; no clear D gene. The V gene lost 4 bases and the J gene lost 8 bases, with 9 bases spanning the gap. The CDR3 is 11 amino acids. CDR1 MDHEN and CDR2 SYDVKM come from the germline V gene. The CDR3 sequence is CASSWSRQQYF. Here the CDR3 DNA reads TGTGCCAGCAGTTGGTCTAGGCAGCAGTACTTC.

In this sample, this clonotype turned up many times. V gene TRBV27 combines with J gene TRBJ2-1, with 11 nucleotides matching TRBD2. J lost 1 base, V lost 6 bases, and 5 bases had no gene match. Per germline, CDR1 MNHEY and CDR2 SMNVEV (reference sequence). This CDR3 spans 16 amino acids. The CDR3 sequence: CASRHTSGGSYNEQFF. CDR3 DNA sequence: TGTGCCAGCAGGCACACTAGCGGGGGTTCCTACAATGAGCAGTTCTTC.

This clonotype was observed many times. V usage is TRBV28 and J usage is TRBJ2-1; D is perhaps TRBD1 (6 bases). Between the trimmed V and J ends, which lost 7 bases and 10 bases, there was a span of 8 bases. Germline values: CDR1 MDHEN, CDR2 SYDVKM. CDR3 length equals 10 residues. The CDR3 DNA reads as TGTGCCAGCACCGGGACAGAGCAGTTCTTC. As protein: CASTGTEQFF.

This sequence joins TRBV12-3 or TRBV12-4 and TRBJ2-7, with 9 nucleotides matching TRBD1. The CDR3 is 17 amino acids. Unmatched junction bases numbered 12, after V lost 2 bases and J lost 4 bases. Here the CDR3 reads CASSLQGPGTGRYEQYF. The CDR3 DNA is TGTGCCAGCAGTTTACAGGGCCCCGGGACAGGGAGATACGAGCAGTACTTC.

This clonotype was seen repeatedly, ten times or more. The chain joins TRBV11-2 to TRBJ2-1; no firm D call. The germline V and J ends were trimmed by 5 bases and 7 bases, with 12 bases remaining between them. This CDR3 contains 13 residues. Germline CDR1 and CDR2: SGHAT and FQNNGV. This CDR3 reads CASSLQRGNEQFF. For the CDR3, the DNA is TGTGCCAGCAGCCTCCAGCGTGGGAATGAGCAGTTCTTC.

The V call is TRBV4-1, the J call TRBJ2-1; the match to TRBD2 covers 7 bases. The germline V gene encodes CDR1 MGHRA and CDR2 YSYEKL. There are 16 residues in the CDR3. The V gene end was trimmed by 2 bases and the J gene end by 9 bases; junction bases not matched to a gene: 13. The CDR3 sequence: CASSQIRRAGMVEQFF. The CDR3 region has the DNA TGCGCCAGCAGCCAAATACGGCGAGCGGGAATGGTTGAGCAGTTCTTC.

This clonotype was detected ten times or more. The chain recombines TRBV7-3 with TRBJ2-7; tentative D call: TRBD2 (6 bases). In germline, CDR1 is SGHTA, CDR2 FQGTGA. Trimming cost V 5 bases and J 1 base, with 12 bases left between them. This CDR3 comprises 14 residues. CDR3: CASSPFGGSYEQYF. In DNA form, the CDR3 reads TGTGCCAGCAGCCCCTTCGGGGGTTCCTACGAGCAGTACTTC.

The table lists this clonotype with a few counts. The CDR3 bases are TGCAGTGCTAGGACGGGACAGTCTGGAAACACCATATATTTT. Protein sequence: CSARTGQSGNTIYF. The chain is built from TRBV20-1 and TRBJ1-3; 7 nucleotides line up with TRBD1. Germline CDR1 reads DFQATT; CDR2 reads SNEGSKA (reference sequence). Trimming at V came to 3 bases and at J to 1 base, leaving 3 bases not matched to a gene. CDR3 length: 14 residues.